Below are 20 T cell receptor beta chains sequenced from a single sample in a study of T cell responses to AZD1222 COVID-19 vaccine. TCRdb keeps only in-frame clones here, not all; method: immunoSEQ multiplex PCR. The sample lists under 200,000 clones, roughly 92% occurring once. Sample: peripheral blood, taken 28 days after the second dose of the MenACWY control vaccine. All receptors come from an adult who received the MenACWY meningococcal vaccine as a control.

The CDR3 DNA reads as TGCGCCAGCAGCCTCCGGGACGGGGTAGGCTACACCTTC. This gives the protein CASSLRDGVGYTF. The rearrangement joins TRBV5-1 to TRBJ1-2; a weak D match, TRBD1 (5 bases). Germline values: CDR1 SGHRS, CDR2 YFSETQ. The V gene lost 4 bases and the J gene lost 8 bases, with 15 bases spanning the gap. The CDR3 runs 13 residues.

The rearrangement links TRBV27 to TRBJ2-2, with D possibly TRBD2 on 5 matching bases. Germline CDR1 reads MNHEY; CDR2 reads SMNVEV (reference sequence). Deletions cut 4 bases from V and 0 bases from J, with 12 bases between. The CDR3 covers 16 residues. CDR3: CASSSLSGTNTGELFF. CDR3 sequence (DNA): TGTGCCAGCAGTTCCCTCTCGGGAACGAACACCGGGGAGCTGTTTTTT.

The gene calls are TRBV5-1 and TRBJ1-5, with 7 bases that match TRBD1. V was pared by 4 bases and J by 0 bases, with 10 bases of the junction left unmatched. The CDR3 has 17 residues. Germline loops: CDR1 SGHRS, CDR2 YFSETQ. The CDR3 reads CASSAGTDFNSNQPQHF. CDR3 sequence (DNA): TGCGCCAGCAGCGCAGGGACAGACTTTAATAGCAATCAGCCCCAGCATTTT.

The rearrangement links TRBV11-3 to TRBJ1-6; TRBD1 might be the D (6 bases). This CDR3 has 13 residues. V lost 8 bases and J 7 bases, leaving 12 bases between the germline ends. Germline V gene sequence: CDR1 SGHNT, CDR2 YENEEA. CDR3 protein: CASRGARNSPLHF. DNA for the CDR3: TGTGCCAGCCGGGGGGCGAGGAATTCACCCCTCCACTTT.

This chain joins TRBV19 and TRBJ2-1; 10 bases match TRBD2. The CDR3 is made up of 14 amino acids. From germline, CDR1 is LNHDA and CDR2 SQIVND (reference sequence). J gave up 10 bases and V 6 bases, and 9 bases lay outside the gene matches. The CDR3 region is CASRAPGLAREQFF. The CDR3 DNA reads as TGTGCCAGTAGGGCCCCGGGACTAGCGAGAGAGCAGTTCTTC. Full variable domain (missing parts from reference TRBV19 and TRBJ2-1): DGGITQSPKYLFRKEGQNVTLSCEQNLNHDAMYWYRQDPGQGLRLIYYSQIVNDFQKGDIAEGYSVSREKKESFPLTVTSAQKNPTAFYLCASRAPGLAREQFFGPGTRLTVL.

This chain connects TRBV27 to TRBJ1-2; 8 bases are shared with TRBD1. Germline V gene lookup returns CDR1 MNHEY and CDR2 SMNVEV (reference sequence). The trim removed 5 bases at V and 8 bases at J, leaving 7 bases unmatched. The CDR3 runs to 13 residues. In nucleotides, the CDR3 is TGTGCCAGCAGTCGACAGGGGATGGGGGGCTACACCTTC. Encoded protein: CASSRQGMGGYTF.

This chain uses TRBV19 with TRBJ1-2; D call uncertain. The germline V gene encodes CDR1 LNHDA and CDR2 SQIVND (reference sequence). This CDR3 region has 15 residues. Trimming took 4 bases from V and 0 from J, leaving 12 bases between them. In nucleotides, the CDR3 is TGTGCCAGTAGTAGAACGGACGGGGCTAACTATGGCTACACCTTC. This encodes CASSRTDGANYGYTF.

This rearrangement joins TRBV19 to TRBJ2-6; 12 bases line up with TRBD2. The J segment lost 3 bases and the V segment lost 5 bases, leaving 8 bases of the junction unmatched. The V gene's germline CDR1 is LNHDA and CDR2 SQIVND (reference sequence). The CDR3 consists of 18 residues. The CDR3 coding sequence is TGTGCCAGTAGTCCTCCGGGACTAGCGGGCCTTGGGGCCAACGTCCTGACTTTC. It is translated as CASSPPGLAGLGANVLTF. Filled out from reference TRBV19 and TRBJ2-6, the complete variable domain reads DGGITQSPKYLFRKEGQNVTLSCEQNLNHDAMYWYRQDPGQGLRLIYYSQIVNDFQKGDIAEGYSVSREKKESFPLTVTSAQKNPTAFYLCASSPPGLAGLGANVLTFGAGSRLTVL.

This chain connects TRBV30 to TRBJ2-7, with 8 positions matching TRBD1. V was pared by 3 bases and J by 2 bases, with 3 bases of the junction left unmatched. The CDR3 has 13 residues. The V gene's germline CDR1 is GTSNPN and CDR2 SVGIG (reference sequence). The CDR3 protein is CAWRQGGTYEQYF. DNA for the CDR3: TGTGCCTGGAGACAGGGGGGAACCTACGAGCAGTACTTC.

This clone was observed once. The chain recombines TRBV4-1 with TRBJ1-5; the match to TRBD1 covers 11 bases. This CDR3 contains 16 residues. Looked up from germline, CDR1 is MGHRA and CDR2 is YSYEKL. V lost 4 bases and J lost 4; bases outside the gene matches: 6. In DNA, the CDR3 is TGCGCCAGCAGCCCCTTGGGACAGGGGGTAAATCAGCCCCAGCATTTT. Protein sequence: CASSPLGQGVNQPQHF.

The J gene is TRBJ1-2, the V gene TRBV5-6, with a possible D match to TRBD1 (6 bases). The V end lost 0 bases, the J end lost 8 bases, and 17 bases lay between the germline ends. Germline V lookup: CDR1 SGHDT, CDR2 YYEEEE. The CDR3 spans 15 residues. CDR3 bases: TGTGCCAGCAGCTTGGTTCTACCCCACAGGGACGGCTACACCTTC. Its protein product is CASSLVLPHRDGYTF.

For the CDR3, the DNA is TGTGCCAGCAGCTTGGTTCTGAACACTGAAGCTTTCTTT. Translating gives CASSLVLNTEAFF. V usage is TRBV7-2 and J usage is TRBJ1-1; D gene ambiguous. CDR1 and CDR2 (germline): SGHTA, FQGNSA. There are 13 residues in the CDR3. Trimming removed 3 bases at V and 0 bases at J, with 5 bases between.

This rearrangement joins TRBV6-1 to TRBJ2-3; TRBD2 might be the D (6 bases). The length of the CDR3 is 16 residues. Germline V gene sequence: CDR1 MNHNS, CDR2 SASEGT. V lost 2 bases to trimming and J lost 0 bases, with 12 bases between them. CDR3 sequence reads: CASSERERPSTDTQYF. As DNA, the CDR3 is TGTGCCAGCAGTGAACGGGAGCGTCCTAGCACAGATACGCAGTATTTT.

This clone appeared a few times. The J gene is TRBJ1-5, the V gene TRBV12-3 or TRBV12-4; D perhaps matches TRBD1 (6 bases). This CDR3 is built from 13 residues. V gave up 5 bases and J gave up 7 bases, with 12 bases separating them. The CDR3 reads CASSTGPVQPQHF. CDR3 DNA: TGTGCCAGCAGTACAGGGCCCGTCCAGCCCCAGCATTTT.

This clone was observed a handful of times. The V gene is TRBV24-1, the J gene TRBJ2-6; TRBD1 might be the D (5 bases). This CDR3 region has 17 residues. Trimming cost V 9 bases and J 0 bases, with 17 bases left between them. Germline CDR1 is KGHDR and CDR2 is SFDVKD. As DNA, the CDR3 is TGTGCCACCTCCGGGCCCCAGGGCACCTCTGGGGCCAACGTCCTGACTTTC. Protein: CATSGPQGTSGANVLTF.

The V gene is TRBV27, the J gene TRBJ1-1, with D possibly matching TRBD1 (5 bases). Germline CDR1 is MNHEY and CDR2 is SMNVEV (reference sequence). The CDR3 is 14 amino acids. Between the trimmed V and J ends, which lost 4 bases and 2 bases, there was a span of 11 bases. The CDR3 sequence: CASSSETANTEAFF. CDR3 in DNA: TGTGCCAGCAGTTCGGAGACAGCTAACACTGAAGCTTTCTTT.

The chain links TRBV7-7 to TRBJ2-5; perhaps TRBD2 as D (6 bases). CDR1 is SSHAT, CDR2 FNYEAQ, per germline (reference sequence). The CDR3 runs 17 residues. Trimming took off 3 bases at V and 5 bases at J, with 22 bases between the two ends. The CDR3 here is CASSFLTAEPLAETQYF. The DNA of the CDR3 is TGTGCCAGCAGCTTCTTGACCGCCGAACCCCTAGCGGAGACCCAGTACTTC.

The V and J genes are TRBV30 and TRBJ2-1, with unresolved D. This CDR3 spans 15 amino acids. V lost 1 base and J 5 bases, leaving 15 bases between the germline ends. Germline assignment: CDR1 GTSNPN and CDR2 SVGIG (reference sequence). CDR3 region: CAWSGIVGLHNEQFF. Written as DNA, the CDR3 is TGTGCCTGGAGTGGGATAGTTGGGCTCCACAATGAGCAGTTCTTC. Full variable domain (missing parts from reference TRBV30 and TRBJ2-1): SQTIHQWPATLVQPVGSPLSLECTVEGTSNPNLYWYRQAAGRGLQLLFYSVGIGQISSEVPQNLSASRPQDRQFILSSKKLLLSDSGFYLCAWSGIVGLHNEQFFGPGTRLTVL.

This clone was picked up one time. This sample includes further DNA sequences coding for the same CDR3. This chain joins TRBV9 and TRBJ1-3; perhaps TRBD1 as D (5 bases). The V end was cut by 0 bases, the J end by 3 bases, with 7 bases between. Germline V gene data show CDR1 as SGDLS and CDR2 as YYNGEE. The CDR3 loop spans 14 amino acids. CDR3 DNA sequence: TGTGCCAGCAGCGTAGTGGGGGATGGAAACACCATATATTTT. Protein: CASSVVGDGNTIYF.

The chain is built from TRBV16 and TRBJ2-2; D gene ambiguous. This CDR3 is 14 amino acids long. V gave up 5 bases and J gave up 4 bases, with 11 bases separating them. From germline, CDR1 is KGHSY and CDR2 FQNENV. CDR3 protein: CASSGTPSTGELFF. DNA for the CDR3: TGTGCCAGCAGCGGCACCCCGAGCACCGGGGAGCTGTTTTTT. Filled out from reference TRBV16 and TRBJ2-2, the complete variable domain reads GEEVAQTPKHLVRGEGQKAKLYCAPIKGHSYVFWYQQVLKNEFKFLISFQNENVFDETGMPKERFSAKCLPNSPCSLEIQATKLEDSAVYFCASSGTPSTGELFFGEGSRLTVL.